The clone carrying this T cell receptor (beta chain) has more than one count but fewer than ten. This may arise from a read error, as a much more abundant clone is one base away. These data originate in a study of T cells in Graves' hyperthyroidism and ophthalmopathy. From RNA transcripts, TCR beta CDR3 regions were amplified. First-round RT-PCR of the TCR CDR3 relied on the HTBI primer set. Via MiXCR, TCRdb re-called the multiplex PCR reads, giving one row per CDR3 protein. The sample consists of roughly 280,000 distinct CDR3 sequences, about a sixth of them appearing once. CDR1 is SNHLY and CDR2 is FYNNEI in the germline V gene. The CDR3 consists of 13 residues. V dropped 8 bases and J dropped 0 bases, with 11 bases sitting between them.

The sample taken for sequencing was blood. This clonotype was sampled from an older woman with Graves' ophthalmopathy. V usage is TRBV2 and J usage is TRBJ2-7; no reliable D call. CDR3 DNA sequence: TGTGCCAGCCATAGATACTTCTCCTACGAGCAGTACTTC. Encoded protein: CASHRYFSYEQYF.